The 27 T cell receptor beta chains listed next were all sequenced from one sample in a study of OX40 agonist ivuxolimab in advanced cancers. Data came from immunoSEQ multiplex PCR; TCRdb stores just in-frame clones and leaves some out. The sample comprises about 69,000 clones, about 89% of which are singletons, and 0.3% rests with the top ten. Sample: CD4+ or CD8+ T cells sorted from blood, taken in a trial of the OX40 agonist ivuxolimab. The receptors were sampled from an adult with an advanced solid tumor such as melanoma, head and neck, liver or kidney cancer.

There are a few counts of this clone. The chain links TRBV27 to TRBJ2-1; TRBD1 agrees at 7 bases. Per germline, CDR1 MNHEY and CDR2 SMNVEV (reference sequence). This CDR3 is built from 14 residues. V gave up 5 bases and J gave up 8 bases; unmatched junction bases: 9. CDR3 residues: CASSIRGQRDEQFF. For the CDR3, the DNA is TGTGCCAGCAGTATAAGGGGGCAGCGCGATGAGCAGTTCTTC.

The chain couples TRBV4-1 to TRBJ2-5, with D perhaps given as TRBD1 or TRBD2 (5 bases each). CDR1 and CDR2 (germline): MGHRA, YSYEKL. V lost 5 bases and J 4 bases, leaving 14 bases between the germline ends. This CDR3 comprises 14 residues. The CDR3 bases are TGCGCCAGCAGCTTAACGGCTGGGGGAGAGACCCAGTACTTC. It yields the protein CASSLTAGGETQYF.

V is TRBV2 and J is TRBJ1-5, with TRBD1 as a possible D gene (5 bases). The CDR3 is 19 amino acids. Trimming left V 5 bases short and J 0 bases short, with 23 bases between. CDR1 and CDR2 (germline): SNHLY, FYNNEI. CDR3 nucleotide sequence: TGTGCCAGCAGTTCCCACCGGGCAGGGCCGGGGTATAGCAATCAGCCCCAGCATTTT. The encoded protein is CASSSHRAGPGYSNQPQHF.

CDR3 sequence: CASSRDGDTDTQYF. The CDR3, as DNA: TGTGCCAGCAGTAGGGACGGGGACACAGATACGCAGTATTTT. The chain has TRBV11-3 and TRBJ2-3; D tentatively reads TRBD1 or TRBD2 (5 bases each). The germline V and J ends were trimmed by 6 bases and 2 bases, with 12 bases remaining between them. There are 14 residues in the CDR3. In germline, CDR1 is SGHNT, CDR2 YENEEA. Combining the CDR3 with reference TRBV11-3 and TRBJ2-3 gives the whole variable domain EAGVVQSPRYKIIEKKQPVAFWCNPISGHNTLYWYLQNLGQGPELLIRYENEEAVDDSQLPKDRFSAERLKGVDSTLKIQPAELGDSAVYLCASSRDGDTDTQYFGPGTRLTVL.

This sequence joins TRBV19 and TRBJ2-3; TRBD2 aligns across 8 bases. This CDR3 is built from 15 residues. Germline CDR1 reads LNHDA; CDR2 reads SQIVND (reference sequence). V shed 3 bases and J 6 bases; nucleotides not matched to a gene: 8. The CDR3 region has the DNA TGTGCCAGTAGTATCGAGCGGGAGATGAGGGATACGCAGTATTTT. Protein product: CASSIEREMRDTQYF.

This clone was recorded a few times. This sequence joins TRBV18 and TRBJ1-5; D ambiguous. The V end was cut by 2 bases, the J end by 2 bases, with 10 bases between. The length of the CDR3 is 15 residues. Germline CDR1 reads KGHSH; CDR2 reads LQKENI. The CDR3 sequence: CASSPIDARNQPQHF. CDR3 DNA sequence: TGTGCCAGCTCACCAATAGACGCACGCAATCAGCCCCAGCATTTT.

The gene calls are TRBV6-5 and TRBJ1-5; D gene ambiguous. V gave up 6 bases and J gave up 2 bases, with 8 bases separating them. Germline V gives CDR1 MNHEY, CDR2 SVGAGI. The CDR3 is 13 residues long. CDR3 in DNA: TGTGCCAGCAGGCCCGGGGGCAATCAGCCCCAGCATTTT. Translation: CASRPGGNQPQHF.

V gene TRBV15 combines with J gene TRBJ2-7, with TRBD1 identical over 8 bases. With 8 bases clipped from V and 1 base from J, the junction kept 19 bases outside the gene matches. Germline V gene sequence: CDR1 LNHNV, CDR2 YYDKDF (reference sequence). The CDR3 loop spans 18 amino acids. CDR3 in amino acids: CATGRQGSLDRGSYEQYF. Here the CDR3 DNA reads TGTGCCACCGGGAGACAGGGGTCTCTCGATAGAGGATCCTACGAGCAGTACTTC. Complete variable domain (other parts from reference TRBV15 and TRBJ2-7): DAMVIQNPRYQVTQFGKPVTLSCSQTLNHNVMYWYQQKSSQAPKLLFHYYDKDFNNEADTPDNFQSRRPNTSFCFLDIRSPGLGDTAMYLCATGRQGSLDRGSYEQYFGPGTRLTVT.

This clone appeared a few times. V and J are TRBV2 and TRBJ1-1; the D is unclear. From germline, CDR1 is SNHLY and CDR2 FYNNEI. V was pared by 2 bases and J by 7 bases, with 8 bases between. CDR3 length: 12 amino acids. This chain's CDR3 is CASSESWGEAFF. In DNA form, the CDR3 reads TGTGCCAGCAGTGAAAGTTGGGGTGAAGCTTTCTTT.

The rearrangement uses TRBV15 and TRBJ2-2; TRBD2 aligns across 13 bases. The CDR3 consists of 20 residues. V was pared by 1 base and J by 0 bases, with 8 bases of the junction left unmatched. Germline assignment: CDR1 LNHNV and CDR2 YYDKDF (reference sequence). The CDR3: CATSRARTSGSYANTGELFF. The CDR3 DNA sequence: TGTGCCACCAGCAGAGCTCGGACTAGCGGGAGTTACGCGAACACCGGGGAGCTGTTTTTT. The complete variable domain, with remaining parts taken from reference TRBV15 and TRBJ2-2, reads DAMVIQNPRYQVTQFGKPVTLSCSQTLNHNVMYWYQQKSSQAPKLLFHYYDKDFNNEADTPDNFQSRRPNTSFCFLDIRSPGLGDTAMYLCATSRARTSGSYANTGELFFGEGSRLTVL.

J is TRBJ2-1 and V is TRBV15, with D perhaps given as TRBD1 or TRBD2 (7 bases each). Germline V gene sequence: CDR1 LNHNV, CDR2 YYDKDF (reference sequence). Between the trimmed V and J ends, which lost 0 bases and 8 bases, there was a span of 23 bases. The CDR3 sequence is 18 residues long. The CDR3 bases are TGTGCCACCAGCAGAGATCTATTAGGGGGCGGGAGTGCCTATGAGCAGTTCTTC. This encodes CATSRDLLGGGSAYEQFF.

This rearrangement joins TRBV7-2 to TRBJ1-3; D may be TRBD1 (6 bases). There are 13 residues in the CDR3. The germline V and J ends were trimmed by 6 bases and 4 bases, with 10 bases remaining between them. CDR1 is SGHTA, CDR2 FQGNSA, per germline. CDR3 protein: CASRGAYGNTIYF. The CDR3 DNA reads TGTGCCAGCAGGGGGGCTTACGGAAACACCATATATTTT.

CDR3 protein: CAFRLGSYNEQFF. CDR3 DNA: TGTGCCTTTAGACTTGGCTCCTACAATGAGCAGTTCTTC. This sequence joins TRBV30 and TRBJ2-1; D not certain. Germline V gives CDR1 GTSNPN, CDR2 SVGIG (reference sequence). The CDR3 totals 13 residues. Between the trimmed V and J ends, which lost 7 bases and 0 bases, there was a span of 10 bases.

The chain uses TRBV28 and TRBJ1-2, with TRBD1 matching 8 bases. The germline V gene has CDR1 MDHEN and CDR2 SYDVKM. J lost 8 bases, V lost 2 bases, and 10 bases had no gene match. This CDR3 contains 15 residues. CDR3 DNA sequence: TGTGCCAGCAGTTTAGGACAGGGCCGTAGGGAGGGCTACACCTTC. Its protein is CASSLGQGRREGYTF.

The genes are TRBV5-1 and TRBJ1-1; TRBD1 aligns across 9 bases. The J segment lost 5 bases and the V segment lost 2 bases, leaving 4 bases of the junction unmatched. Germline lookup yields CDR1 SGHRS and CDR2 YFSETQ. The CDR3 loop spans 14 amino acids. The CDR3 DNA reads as TGCGCCAGCAGCTTCTCACAGGGGGCGACTGAAGCTTTCTTT. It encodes CASSFSQGATEAFF.

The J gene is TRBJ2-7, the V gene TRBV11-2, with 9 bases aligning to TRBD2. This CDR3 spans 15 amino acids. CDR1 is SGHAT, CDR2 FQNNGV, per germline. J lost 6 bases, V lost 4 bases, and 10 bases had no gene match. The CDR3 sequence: CASSSHSGRGGEQYF. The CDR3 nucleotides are TGTGCCAGCAGCTCCCATAGCGGGAGAGGTGGCGAGCAGTACTTC.

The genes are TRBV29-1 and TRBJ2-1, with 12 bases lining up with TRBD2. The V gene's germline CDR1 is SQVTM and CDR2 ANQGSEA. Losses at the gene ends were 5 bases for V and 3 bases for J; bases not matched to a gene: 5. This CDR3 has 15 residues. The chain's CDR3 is CSVPTSGGHYNEQFF. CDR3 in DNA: TGCAGCGTTCCGACTAGCGGGGGCCACTACAATGAGCAGTTCTTC.

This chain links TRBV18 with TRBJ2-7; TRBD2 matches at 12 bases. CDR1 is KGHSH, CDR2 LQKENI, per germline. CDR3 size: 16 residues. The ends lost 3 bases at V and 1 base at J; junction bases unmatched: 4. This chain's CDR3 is CASSPPLAGGSYEQYF. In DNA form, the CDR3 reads TGTGCCAGCTCACCCCCACTAGCGGGAGGTTCCTACGAGCAGTACTTC.

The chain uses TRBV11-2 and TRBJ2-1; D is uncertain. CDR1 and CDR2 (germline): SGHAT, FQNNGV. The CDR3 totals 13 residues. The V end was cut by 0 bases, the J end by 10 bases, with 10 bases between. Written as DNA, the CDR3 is TGTGCCAGCAGCTTAGAGCCCTTTAGAGAGCAGTTCTTC. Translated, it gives CASSLEPFREQFF.

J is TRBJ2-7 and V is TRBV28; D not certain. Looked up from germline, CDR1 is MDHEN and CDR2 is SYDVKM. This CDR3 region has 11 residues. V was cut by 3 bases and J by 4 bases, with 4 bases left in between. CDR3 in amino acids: CASSLAYEQYF. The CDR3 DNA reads TGTGCCAGCAGTTTGGCTTACGAGCAGTACTTC.

The CDR3 reads CASSLSRGAKVGELFF. The DNA for the CDR3 is TGTGCCAGCAGTTTATCGCGGGGGGCAAAAGTCGGGGAGCTGTTTTTT. The chain has TRBV27 and TRBJ2-2; 8 nucleotides align to TRBD2. Trimming cost V 0 bases and J 7 bases; bases outside gene matches: 7. This CDR3 spans 16 amino acids. Germline V gives CDR1 MNHEY, CDR2 SMNVEV (reference sequence).

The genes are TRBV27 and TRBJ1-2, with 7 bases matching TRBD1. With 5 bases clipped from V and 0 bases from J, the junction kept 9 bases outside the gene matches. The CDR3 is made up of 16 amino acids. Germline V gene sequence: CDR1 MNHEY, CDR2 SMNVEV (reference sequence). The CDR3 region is CASSPTTGYANYGYTF. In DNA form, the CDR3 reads TGTGCCAGCAGTCCCACGACAGGGTACGCTAACTATGGCTACACCTTC.

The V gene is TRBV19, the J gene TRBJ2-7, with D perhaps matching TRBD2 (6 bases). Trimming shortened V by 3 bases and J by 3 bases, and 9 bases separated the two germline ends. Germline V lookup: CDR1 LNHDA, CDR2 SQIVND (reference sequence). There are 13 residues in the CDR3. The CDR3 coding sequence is TGTGCCAGTAGTATGGCGGGAATCTACGAGCAGTACTTC. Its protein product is CASSMAGIYEQYF.

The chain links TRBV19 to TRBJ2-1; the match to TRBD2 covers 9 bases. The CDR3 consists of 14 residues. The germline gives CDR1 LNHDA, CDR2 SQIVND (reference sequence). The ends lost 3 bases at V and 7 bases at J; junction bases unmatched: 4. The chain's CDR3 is CASSMTSGGNEQFF. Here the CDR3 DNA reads TGTGCCAGTAGTATGACTAGCGGAGGGAATGAGCAGTTCTTC.

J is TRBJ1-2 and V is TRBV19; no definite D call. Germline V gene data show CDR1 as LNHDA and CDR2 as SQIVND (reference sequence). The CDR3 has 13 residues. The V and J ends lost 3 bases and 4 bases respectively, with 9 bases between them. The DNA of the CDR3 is TGTGCCAGTAGTATTGGGCAGTTCTATGGCTACACCTTC. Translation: CASSIGQFYGYTF.

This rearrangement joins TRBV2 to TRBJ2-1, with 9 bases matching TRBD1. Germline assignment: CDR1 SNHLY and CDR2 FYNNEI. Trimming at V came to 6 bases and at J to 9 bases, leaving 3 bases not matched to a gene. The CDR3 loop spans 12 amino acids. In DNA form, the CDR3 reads TGTGCCAGCAGCGCGACAGGGGGTGAGCAGTTCTTC. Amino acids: CASSATGGEQFF. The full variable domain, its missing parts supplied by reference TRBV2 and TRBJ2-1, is EPEVTQTPSHQVTQMGQEVILRCVPISNHLYFYWYRQILGQKVEFLVSFYNNEISEKSEIFDDQFSVERPDGSNFTLKIRSTKLEDSAMYFCASSATGGEQFFGPGTRLTVL.

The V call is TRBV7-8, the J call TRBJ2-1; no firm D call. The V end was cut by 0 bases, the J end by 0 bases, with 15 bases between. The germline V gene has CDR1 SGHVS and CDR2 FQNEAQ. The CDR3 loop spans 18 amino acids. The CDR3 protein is CASSLALPGASSYNEQFF. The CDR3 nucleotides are TGTGCCAGCAGCTTAGCGCTTCCTGGCGCCAGCTCCTACAATGAGCAGTTCTTC.